The 19 T cell receptor beta chains below all came from one sample that was sequenced in a study of T-cell reconstitution after alpha-beta-depleted transplantation in children (dated by TCRdb to 2016 to 2017). The treatment or condition label corresponds to: allogeneic hematopoietic cell transplantation with graft depleted of TCRalphabeta T cells and CD19 B cells. No antigen has been identified for these receptors. The library was made by PCR. Sequencing instrument: Illumina HiSeq 2500. TCR libraries were prepared with molecular barcoding, using unique molecular identifiers to normalize TCRbeta repertoire quantification. Through fastp at Q25 and MiXCR, TCRdb rebuilt clones from the public reads, retaining in-frame beta chains. Each record represents a unique CDR3 protein, reported with the most common genes and DNA among its rows. The sample contains 250,000 to 300,000 distinct CDR3 sequences, just over 7.5% of them found a single time. The ten largest clones add up to approximately 8.2% of the sample.

Study-wide findings and limitations: Hyperexpanded clone frequencies declined over subsequent months; after one year, T-cell counts and TCRbeta diversity were mostly attributed to newly produced T cells.

This material consisted of peripheral blood, taken 360 days after TCRalphabeta/CD19-depleted stem cell transplant. These TCRs come from a female patient between 2 and 15 years old who had a stem cell transplant for Fanconi anemia, so the T cells may come from the graft donor.

A few counts support this clonotype. The V call is TRBV12-3 or TRBV12-4, the J call TRBJ2-7, with TRBD1 matching over 7 bases. J was trimmed by 6 bases and V by 6 bases; bases with no gene match: 14. This CDR3 comprises 15 residues. CDR3 sequence reads: CASSHTPDRPGEQYF. The CDR3 nucleotides read TGTGCCAGCAGCCACACTCCGGACAGGCCCGGCGAGCAGTACTTC.

The V and J genes are TRBV20-1 and TRBJ1-1; TRBD1 might be the D (6 bases). CDR3 length equals 14 residues. Trimming cost V 1 base and J 1 base, with 10 bases left between them. Germline assignment: CDR1 DFQATT and CDR2 SNEGSKA (reference sequence). The CDR3 nucleotides read TGCAGTGCTAGAGGATGGGGGGCGAACACTGAAGCTTTCTTT. This gives the protein CSARGWGANTEAFF.

The chain has TRBV5-1 and TRBJ1-1; D perhaps matches TRBD1 (6 bases). This CDR3 is 15 amino acids long. The V end was cut by 1 base, the J end by 1 base, with 11 bases between. Germline-derived CDR1 and CDR2 are SGHRS and YFSETQ. Written as DNA, the CDR3 is TGCGCCAGCAGCTTGCCTCCGACAGGGAACACTGAAGCTTTCTTT. Its protein is CASSLPPTGNTEAFF.

This clonotype occurred many times. The chain recombines TRBV12-3 or TRBV12-4 with TRBJ2-2; tentatively, D is TRBD2 (6 bases). Trimming took 8 bases from V and 6 from J, leaving 16 bases between them. The CDR3 runs 14 residues. The CDR3 spells CASGGLWNPGELFF. DNA for the CDR3: TGTGCCAGCGGGGGGTTATGGAATCCCGGGGAGCTGTTTTTT.

This clonotype was counted only a few times. This chain joins TRBV7-9 and TRBJ1-2; 10 nucleotides match TRBD1. Germline values: CDR1 SEHNR, CDR2 FQNEAQ (reference sequence). V was pared by 3 bases and J by 6 bases, with 13 bases of the junction left unmatched. This CDR3 contains 17 residues. This chain's CDR3 is CASSFSGTGVISNGYTF. The CDR3 bases are TGTGCCAGCAGCTTCAGCGGGACAGGGGTAATATCGAATGGCTACACCTTC.

V usage is TRBV2 and J usage is TRBJ2-7, with D possibly being TRBD2 (5 bases). The CDR3 covers 13 residues. Germline CDR1 reads SNHLY; CDR2 reads FYNNEI. Trimming removed 6 bases at V and 6 bases at J, with 15 bases between. The chain's CDR3 is CASSPGMGGEQYF. The CDR3 nucleotides read TGTGCCAGCAGCCCCGGGATGGGTGGCGAGCAGTACTTC.

This clonotype showed up just a few times. This chain uses TRBV7-7 with TRBJ2-5; D might be TRBD2 (6 bases). This CDR3 is built from 14 residues. Trimming took off 4 bases at V and 4 bases at J, with 13 bases between the two ends. Germline CDR1 is SSHAT and CDR2 is FNYEAQ (reference sequence). DNA of the CDR3: TGTGCCAGCAGCTCAGGAGGGGTTGGAGAGACCCAGTACTTC. This encodes CASSSGGVGETQYF.

Ten or more counts support this clonotype. The CDR3 sequence: CASSLIGTGRWGYTF. The CDR3 nucleotides are TGTGCCAGCAGCTTAATAGGGACAGGGAGGTGGGGCTACACCTTC. The J gene is TRBJ1-2, the V gene TRBV7-8, with 9 bases aligning to TRBD1. The germline V gene encodes CDR1 SGHVS and CDR2 FQNEAQ. V was clipped by 2 bases and J by 8 bases; unmatched bases: 9. The CDR3 spans 15 residues.

DNA of the CDR3: TGCAGTGCAACCCCCCCCTATGGCTACACCTTC. Residues: CSATPPYGYTF. V gene TRBV20-1 combines with J gene TRBJ1-2; D remains ambiguous. The CDR3 extends over 11 amino acids. CDR1 and CDR2 from the germline V gene are DFQATT and SNEGSKA (reference sequence). With 6 bases removed from V and 4 bases from J, the gap between germline ends came to 9 bases.

At least ten counts were recorded for this clonotype. The genes are TRBV29-1 and TRBJ2-5; 9 positions agree with TRBD1. The CDR3 runs 13 residues. The V segment lost 2 bases and the J segment 4 bases; nucleotides outside the gene matches: 2. Germline values: CDR1 SQVTM, CDR2 ANQGSEA. CDR3 sequence: CSVETTGGETQYF. In DNA, the CDR3 is TGCAGCGTTGAAACGACAGGGGGAGAGACCCAGTACTTC.

This clonotype was observed many times. The genes are TRBV7-6 and TRBJ1-3; 9 bases are a match to TRBD1. Germline V lookup: CDR1 SGHVS, CDR2 FNYEAQ. The CDR3 spans 18 residues. The trim removed 4 bases at V and 3 bases at J, leaving 13 bases unmatched. The CDR3, as DNA: TGTGCCAGCAGCTCAACTCATACGGGACAGGGTGGTGGAAACACCATATATTTT. Protein product: CASSSTHTGQGGGNTIYF. The full variable domain, completed using reference TRBV7-6 and TRBJ1-3, is GAGVSQSPRYKVTKRGQDVALRCDPISGHVSLYWYRQALGQGPEFLTYFNYEAQQDKSGLPNDRFSAERPEGSISTLTIQRTEQRDSAMYRCASSSTHTGQGGGNTIYFGEGSWLTVV.

The sample holds a few counts of this clonotype. The V call is TRBV5-1, the J call TRBJ1-1; D may be TRBD1 (6 bases). The CDR3 covers 14 residues. Germline V gene data show CDR1 as SGHRS and CDR2 as YFSETQ. V lost 0 bases and J lost 3, with 9 bases in between. The CDR3 region is CASSLGGAHTEAFF. The CDR3 DNA sequence: TGCGCCAGCAGCTTGGGGGGGGCTCACACTGAAGCTTTCTTT.

This clonotype was picked up many times. This rearrangement joins TRBV27 to TRBJ2-1; 9 bases map to TRBD2. The CDR3 extends over 15 amino acids. Germline lookup yields CDR1 MNHEY and CDR2 SMNVEV (reference sequence). V was pared by 4 bases and J by 3 bases, with 4 bases of the junction left unmatched. CDR3 in amino acids: CASSSGTSFYNEQFF. The CDR3 DNA is TGTGCCAGCAGTTCAGGGACTAGCTTCTACAATGAGCAGTTCTTC.

The chain carries TRBV7-9 and TRBJ2-3, with a tentative D call TRBD1 (7 bases). The germline V gene has CDR1 SEHNR and CDR2 FQNEAQ (reference sequence). Trimming pared 5 bases from V and 3 bases from J, leaving 15 bases between. CDR3 length: 15 amino acids. The CDR3 spells CASSRGTAETDTQYF. The DNA for the CDR3 is TGTGCCAGCAGCCGGGGGACAGCCGAAACAGATACGCAGTATTTT.

The chain has TRBV5-1 and TRBJ2-4, with D tentatively TRBD1 (7 bases). The length of the CDR3 is 17 residues. CDR1 and CDR2 (germline): SGHRS, YFSETQ. The germline V and J ends were trimmed by 1 base and 7 bases, with 21 bases remaining between them. The CDR3 protein is CASSLLTVGSGGNIQYF. CDR3 coding DNA: TGCGCCAGCAGCTTGCTAACGGTCGGGTCAGGGGGGAACATTCAGTACTTC. The full variable domain, rest sourced from reference TRBV5-1 and TRBJ2-4, is KAGVTQTPRYLIKTRGQQVTLSCSPISGHRSVSWYQQTPGQGLQFLFEYFSETQRNKGNFPGRFSGRQFSNSRSEMNVSTLELGDSALYLCASSLLTVGSGGNIQYFGAGTRLSVL.

This clonotype was recorded many times. The chain combines TRBV5-1 with TRBJ1-2; a possible D gene is TRBD1 (5 bases). Germline loops: CDR1 SGHRS, CDR2 YFSETQ. Between the trimmed V and J ends, which lost 0 bases and 5 bases, there was a span of 14 bases. This CDR3 comprises 15 residues. CDR3 sequence (DNA): TGCGCCAGCAGCTTGGTACCCGACAGTAATTATGGCTACACCTTC. Translating gives CASSLVPDSNYGYTF.

In its sample, this clonotype was seen many times. The DNA for the CDR3 is TGTGCCAGCAGCCGACAGCTAATGAACACTGAAGCTTTCTTT. Translation gives CASSRQLMNTEAFF. The rearrangement uses TRBV2 and TRBJ1-1, with TRBD1 as a possible D gene (5 bases). The V and J ends lost 6 bases and 0 bases respectively, with 11 bases between them. Germline V gene lookup returns CDR1 SNHLY and CDR2 FYNNEI. The CDR3 contains 14 residues.

This clonotype came up many times. The chain employs TRBV12-3 or TRBV12-4 and TRBJ2-2, with D possibly matching TRBD1 (6 bases). Deletions cut 6 bases from V and 1 base from J, with 9 bases between. The CDR3 has 14 amino acids. The CDR3 here is CASRYRENTGELFF. Written as DNA, the CDR3 is TGTGCCAGCAGATACAGGGAGAACACCGGGGAGCTGTTTTTT.

This clonotype came up many times. The CDR3 DNA is TGCAGTGCTAGGTTGACAGGCGATACGCAGTATTTT. This translates into CSARLTGDTQYF. The chain links TRBV20-1 to TRBJ2-3; D possibly corresponds to TRBD1 (6 bases). Deletions cut 3 bases from V and 6 bases from J, with 10 bases between. The CDR3 has 12 residues. Germline assignment: CDR1 DFQATT and CDR2 SNEGSKA (reference sequence).